This T cell receptor beta chain was captured by sequencing in a study of radiation and T cells in renal cell carcinoma. Study-wide findings and caveats: From baseline, blood top tumor clonotypes peaked at 2 weeks post-radiation.

The CDR3 runs 14 residues. V was clipped by 4 bases and J by 8 bases, with 15 bases between them. Germline lookup yields CDR1 LGHNA and CDR2 YSLEER. As for time point: blood 4 weeks post-SBRT, at nephrectomy. The treatment is: 15 Gy SBRT to primary tumor, nephrectomy 4 weeks later. After SBRT, blood was collected at 2 and 4 weeks, plus baseline. Regarding this clone: Its antigen is currently unknown.

Clones were read by immunoSEQ multiplex PCR, and TCRdb kept only the in-frame ones, dropping some. The data hold 140,000 to 150,000 clones, with about 86% observed a single time. This rearrangement joins TRBV4-3 to TRBJ2-4; D gene ambiguous. The source material was blood, sampled from a patient whose treatment included radiotherapy and nephrectomy. This TCR derives from a woman between 50 and 59 years old with renal cell carcinoma. Here the CDR3 DNA reads TGCGCCAGCAGCCCTCGGGTCGGGTATGACATTCAGTACTTC. It translates to CASSPRVGYDIQYF.